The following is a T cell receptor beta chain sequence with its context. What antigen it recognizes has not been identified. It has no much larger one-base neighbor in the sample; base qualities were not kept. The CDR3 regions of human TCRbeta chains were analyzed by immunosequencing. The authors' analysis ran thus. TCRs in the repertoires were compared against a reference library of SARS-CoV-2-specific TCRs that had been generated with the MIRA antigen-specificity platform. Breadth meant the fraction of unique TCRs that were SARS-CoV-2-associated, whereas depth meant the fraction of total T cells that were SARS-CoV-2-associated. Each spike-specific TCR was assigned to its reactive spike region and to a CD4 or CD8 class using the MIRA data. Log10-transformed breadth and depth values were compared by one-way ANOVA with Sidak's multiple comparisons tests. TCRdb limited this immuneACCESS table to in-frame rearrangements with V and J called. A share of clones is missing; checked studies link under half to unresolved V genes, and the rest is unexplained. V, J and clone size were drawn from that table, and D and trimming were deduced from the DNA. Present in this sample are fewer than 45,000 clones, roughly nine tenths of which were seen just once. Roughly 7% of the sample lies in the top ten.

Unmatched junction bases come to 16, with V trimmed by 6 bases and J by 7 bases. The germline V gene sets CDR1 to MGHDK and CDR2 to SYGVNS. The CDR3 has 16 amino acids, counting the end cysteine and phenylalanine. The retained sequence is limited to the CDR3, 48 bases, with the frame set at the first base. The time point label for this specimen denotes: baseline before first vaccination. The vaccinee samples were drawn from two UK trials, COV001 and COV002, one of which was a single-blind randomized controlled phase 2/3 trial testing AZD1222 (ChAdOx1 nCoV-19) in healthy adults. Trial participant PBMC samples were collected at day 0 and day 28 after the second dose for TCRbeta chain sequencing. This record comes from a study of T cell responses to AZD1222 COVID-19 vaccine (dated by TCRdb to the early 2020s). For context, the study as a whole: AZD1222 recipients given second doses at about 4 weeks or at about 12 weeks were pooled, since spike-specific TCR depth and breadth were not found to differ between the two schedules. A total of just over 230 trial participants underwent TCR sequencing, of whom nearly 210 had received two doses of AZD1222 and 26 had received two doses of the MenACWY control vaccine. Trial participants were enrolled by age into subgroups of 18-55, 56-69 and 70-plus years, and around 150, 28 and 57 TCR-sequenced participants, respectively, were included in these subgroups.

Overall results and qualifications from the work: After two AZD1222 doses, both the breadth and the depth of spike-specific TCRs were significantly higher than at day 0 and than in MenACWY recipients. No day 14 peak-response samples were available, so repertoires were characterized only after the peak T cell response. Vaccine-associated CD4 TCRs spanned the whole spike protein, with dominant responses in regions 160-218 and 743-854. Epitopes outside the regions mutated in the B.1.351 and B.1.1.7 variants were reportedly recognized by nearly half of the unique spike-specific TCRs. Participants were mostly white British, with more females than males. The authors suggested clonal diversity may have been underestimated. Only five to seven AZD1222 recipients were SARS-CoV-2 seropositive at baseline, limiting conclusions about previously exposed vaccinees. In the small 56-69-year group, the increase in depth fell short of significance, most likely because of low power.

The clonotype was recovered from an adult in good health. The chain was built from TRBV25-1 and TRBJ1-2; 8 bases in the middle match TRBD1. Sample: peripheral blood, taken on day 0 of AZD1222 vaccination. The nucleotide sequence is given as TGTGCCAGCAGGGACTCGGTAGGACAGGGTGGCTTTGGCTACACCTTC. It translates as CASRDSVGQGGFGYTF.